This T cell receptor (beta chain) was documented in a study of T cells in Graves' hyperthyroidism and ophthalmopathy (dated by TCRdb to about 2019). Background on the whole study: Peripheral blood samples were taken at the time of initial diagnosis, prior to any treatment. To identify distinguishing TCR V-J signatures, a discovery cohort of 100 or so patients was used, comprising some 45 with Graves' ophthalmopathy and around 60 with stable Graves' hyperthyroidism. An independent validation cohort of 18 to 20 hyperthyroidism patients and some 15 patients who later progressed to ophthalmopathy tested prospective prediction of ophthalmopathy. Once sampling was done, hyperthyroidism patients were given methimazole at a starting dose of 30 mg daily, whereas ophthalmopathy patients were given high-dose intravenous methylprednisolone. The study also compared thyroid tissue and blood T-cell repertoires from 6 or 7 Graves' hyperthyroidism patients. The approximately 100 discovery patients were divided at random into training and test sets in a 7:3 ratio. According to the paper, TCR Vbeta CDR3 sequencing was carried out on over 130 peripheral blood samples, which came from under 50 ophthalmopathy, under 80 hyperthyroidism and approximately 17 progressor patients.

According to the germline V gene, CDR1 reads MGHRA and CDR2 reads YSYEKL. From the cysteine through the phenylalanine, the CDR3 covers 16 amino acids. The CDR3 DNA has 48 bases and is translated from base 1. Here is what the overall study found, with its caveats: In cross-validation, a model built on a 13 V-J signature told ophthalmopathy apart from stable hyperthyroidism with 85% to 90% sensitivity and approximately 81% specificity, and in testing the same model reached 80%/75%. Sample size was not statistically predetermined, and investigators were not blinded to group allocation. In validation, the model predicted progression to ophthalmopathy with over 65% sensitivity and less than 75% specificity, a median of around 6.6 months before onset. Most expanded thyroid clonotypes (frequency above 0.001) were also detected in blood, suggesting blood repertoires may reflect thyroid immune responses.

The TCR beta CDR3 regions were amplified from RNA transcripts. The first round of RT-PCR for the TCR CDR3 was performed with the HTBI primer set and the Qiagen OneStep RT-PCR kit. The libraries were constructed in a second round of multiplex PCR and then size-selected and purified. Paired-end sequencing of the libraries was performed with 100 bp reads on an Illumina HiSeq2000. From the authors' description of their analysis: SOAPnuke was used to process the raw data, throwing out any read that contained adapters or uncalled bases, had a mean Phred below 15, or lacked an exact constant-primer or identifier match. High-quality paired reads were merged with COPE v1.2.5, and unique nucleotide sequences were defined as clonotypes. MiTCR v1.1 was used to align clonotypes to the IMGT TRBV, TRBD and TRBJ reference segments. Analysis was restricted to V-J combinations with a frequency above 0.0001, which covered 98% to 99.2% of repertoires. The TCS score was defined as the ratio of F50 (clonal expansion) to E x V (chaos), calculated using BLOSUM62-based TCRdist between CDR3 peptides within each V-J. Welch's t-statistics and random forest reduced around 550 V-J features to roughly 13, which were used in a naive Bayes classifier (R e1071). Thyroid-blood repertoire similarity was quantified with the Morisita-Horn index. TCRdb reran the public reads through fastp at Q25 and MiXCR, keeping productive beta chains. Identical CDR3 protein sequences are pooled into one entry, listed with their most common genes and DNA. These V and J calls are TCRdb output, not the study's own analysis. Across this sample there are about 760,000 distinct CDR3 sequences, with under 45% seen only once. Approximately 31% of the sample belongs to the ten largest clones.

In the case of this clonotype: This clone's antigen is unknown. At one boundary the junction diverges from the germline segment, which might be a read error.

A patient counted as having stable Graves' hyperthyroidism if no progression to ophthalmopathy occurred over 18 months of follow-up. The hyperthyroidism patients were between 18 and 65 years old and newly diagnosed, with a disease duration of less than 2 months. The study excluded patients with uncontrolled infections, other autoimmune diseases, pregnancy or lactation. Diagnoses were based on clinical symptoms, serum thyroxine and TRAb, thyroid ultrasound and orbital computed tomography. PBMCs were isolated from about 10 ml of fresh peripheral blood by Ficoll-Paque density gradient centrifugation. Total RNA was extracted with Trizol reagent, and quality was checked on an Agilent 2100 Bioanalyzer.

Recombination connected TRBV4-1 to TRBJ1-1; 5 matching bases give a weak D call of TRBD1. The receptor's source is a woman aged 40 to 50 with Graves' hyperthyroidism. Sequenced input: blood. CDR3 sequence: CASSQRLGTENTEAFF. The nucleotide sequence is given as TGTGCCAGCAGCCAGAGGCTCGGGACTGAGAACACTGAAGCTTTCTTT.